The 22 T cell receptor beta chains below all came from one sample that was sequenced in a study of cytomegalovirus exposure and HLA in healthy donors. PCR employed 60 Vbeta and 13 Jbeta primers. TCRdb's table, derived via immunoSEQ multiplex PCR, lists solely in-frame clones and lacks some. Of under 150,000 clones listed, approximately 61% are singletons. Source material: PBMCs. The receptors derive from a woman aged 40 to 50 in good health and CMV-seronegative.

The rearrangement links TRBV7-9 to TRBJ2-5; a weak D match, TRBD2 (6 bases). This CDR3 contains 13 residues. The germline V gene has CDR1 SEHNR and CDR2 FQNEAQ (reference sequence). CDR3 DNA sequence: TGTGCGGGCGGGGCAGCTGGGGGAGAGACCCAGTACTTC. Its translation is CAGGAAGGETQYF.

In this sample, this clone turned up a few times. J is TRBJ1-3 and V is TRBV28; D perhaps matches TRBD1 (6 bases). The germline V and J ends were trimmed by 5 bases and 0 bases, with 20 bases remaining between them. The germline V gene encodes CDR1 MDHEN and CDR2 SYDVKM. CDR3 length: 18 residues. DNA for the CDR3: TGTGCCAGCAGTCTCTACCCCGTAAGCAGGGGCTCTGGAAACACCATATATTTT. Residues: CASSLYPVSRGSGNTIYF.

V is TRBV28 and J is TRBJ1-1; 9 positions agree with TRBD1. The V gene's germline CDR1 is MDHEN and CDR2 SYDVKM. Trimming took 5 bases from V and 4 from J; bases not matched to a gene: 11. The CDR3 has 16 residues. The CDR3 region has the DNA TGTGCCAGCAGTCGGGACAGGGTCCGGGGGGCCACTGAAGCTTTCTTT. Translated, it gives CASSRDRVRGATEAFF.

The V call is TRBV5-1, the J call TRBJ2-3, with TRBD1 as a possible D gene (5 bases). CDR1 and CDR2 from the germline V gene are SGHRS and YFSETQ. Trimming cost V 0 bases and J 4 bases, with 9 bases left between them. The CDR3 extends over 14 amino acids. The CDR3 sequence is CASSLGQGPDTQYF. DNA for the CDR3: TGCGCCAGCAGCTTGGGTCAGGGTCCAGATACGCAGTATTTT.

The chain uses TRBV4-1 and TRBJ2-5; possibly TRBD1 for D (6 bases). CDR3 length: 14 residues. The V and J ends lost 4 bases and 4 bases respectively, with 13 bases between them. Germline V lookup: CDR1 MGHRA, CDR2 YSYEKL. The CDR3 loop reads CASSLNIGGETQYF. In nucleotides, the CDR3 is TGCGCCAGCAGCCTCAACATAGGGGGAGAGACCCAGTACTTC.

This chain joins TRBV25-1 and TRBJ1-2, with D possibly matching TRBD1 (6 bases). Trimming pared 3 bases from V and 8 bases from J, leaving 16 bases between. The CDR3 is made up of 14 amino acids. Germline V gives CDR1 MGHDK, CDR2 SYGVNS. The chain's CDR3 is CASSENSGDGGYTF. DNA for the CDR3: TGTGCCAGCAGTGAGAACTCAGGGGATGGGGGCTACACCTTC.

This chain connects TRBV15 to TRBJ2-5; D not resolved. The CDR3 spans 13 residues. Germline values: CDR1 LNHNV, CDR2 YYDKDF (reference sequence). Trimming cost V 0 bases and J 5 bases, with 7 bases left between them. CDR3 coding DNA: TGTGCCACCAGCAGAGAGCGGCGGGAGACCCAGTACTTC. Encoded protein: CATSRERRETQYF.

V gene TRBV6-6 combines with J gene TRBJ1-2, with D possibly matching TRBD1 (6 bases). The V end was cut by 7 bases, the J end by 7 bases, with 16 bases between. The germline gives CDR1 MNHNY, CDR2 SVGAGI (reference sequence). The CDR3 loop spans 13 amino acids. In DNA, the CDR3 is TGTGCCAGCACCCTAAGGGAGGGGGTTGGCTACACCTTC. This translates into CASTLREGVGYTF.

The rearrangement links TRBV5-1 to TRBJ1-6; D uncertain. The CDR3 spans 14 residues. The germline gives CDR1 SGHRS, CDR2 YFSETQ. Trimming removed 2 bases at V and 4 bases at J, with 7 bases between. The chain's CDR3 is CASSFPEYNSPLHF. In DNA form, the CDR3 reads TGCGCCAGCAGCTTTCCAGAATATAATTCACCCCTCCACTTT.

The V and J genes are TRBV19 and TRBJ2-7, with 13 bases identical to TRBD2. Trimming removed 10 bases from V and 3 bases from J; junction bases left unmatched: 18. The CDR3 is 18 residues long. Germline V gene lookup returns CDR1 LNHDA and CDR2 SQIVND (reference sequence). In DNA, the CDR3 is TGTGCCAAGGGGGGGCAGGGGGGACTAGCGGGGCCGGGCTACGAGCAGTACTTC. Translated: CAKGGQGGLAGPGYEQYF.

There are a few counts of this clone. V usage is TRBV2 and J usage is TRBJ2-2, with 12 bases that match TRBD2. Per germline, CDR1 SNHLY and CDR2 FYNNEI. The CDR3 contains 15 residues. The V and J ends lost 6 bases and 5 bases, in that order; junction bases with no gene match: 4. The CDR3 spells CASSPLAGGTGELFF. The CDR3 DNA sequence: TGTGCCAGCAGCCCTCTAGCGGGGGGGACCGGGGAGCTGTTTTTT. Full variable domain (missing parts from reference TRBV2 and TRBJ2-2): EPEVTQTPSHQVTQMGQEVILRCVPISNHLYFYWYRQILGQKVEFLVSFYNNEISEKSEIFDDQFSVERPDGSNFTLKIRSTKLEDSAMYFCASSPLAGGTGELFFGEGSRLTVL.

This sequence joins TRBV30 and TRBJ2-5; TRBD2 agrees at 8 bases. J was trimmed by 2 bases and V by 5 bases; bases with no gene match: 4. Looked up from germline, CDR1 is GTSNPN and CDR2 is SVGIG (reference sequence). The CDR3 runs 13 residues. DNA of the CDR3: TGTGCCTGGTGTTCGGGGGGGCAAGAGACCCAGTACTTC. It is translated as CAWCSGGQETQYF.

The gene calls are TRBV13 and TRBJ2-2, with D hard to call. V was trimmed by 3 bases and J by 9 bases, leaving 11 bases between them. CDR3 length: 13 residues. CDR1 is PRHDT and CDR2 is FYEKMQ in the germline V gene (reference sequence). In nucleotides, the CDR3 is TGTGCCAGCAGCTTTCCGGTTTCAAGGGAGCTGTTTTTT. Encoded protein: CASSFPVSRELFF.

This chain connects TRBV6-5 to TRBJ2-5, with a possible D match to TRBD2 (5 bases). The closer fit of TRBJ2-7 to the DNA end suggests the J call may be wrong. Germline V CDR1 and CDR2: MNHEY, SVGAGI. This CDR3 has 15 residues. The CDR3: CASSYLGGSRYEQYF. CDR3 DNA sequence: TGTGCCAGCAGTTACCTAGGAGGTTCCCGCTACGAGCAGTACTTC.

In DNA form, the CDR3 reads TGTGCCAGCAATAGGGACCCGGGGGGGACCCAGTACTTC. It encodes CASNRDPGGTQYF. The V gene is TRBV2, the J gene TRBJ2-5; TRBD2 agrees at 7 bases. After removal of 7 bases from V and 7 bases from J, the junction contained 9 bases not matched to a gene. The CDR3 is 13 amino acids. Looked up from germline, CDR1 is SNHLY and CDR2 is FYNNEI.

The CDR3 region is CAIRQGQPDNEQFF. CDR3 in DNA: TGTGCCATCAGGCAAGGACAGCCCGACAATGAGCAGTTCTTC. The gene calls are TRBV10-3 and TRBJ2-1; D is perhaps TRBD1 (6 bases). The CDR3 spans 14 residues. Trimming pared 6 bases from V and 5 bases from J, leaving 14 bases between. The V gene's germline CDR1 is ENHRY and CDR2 SYGVKD.

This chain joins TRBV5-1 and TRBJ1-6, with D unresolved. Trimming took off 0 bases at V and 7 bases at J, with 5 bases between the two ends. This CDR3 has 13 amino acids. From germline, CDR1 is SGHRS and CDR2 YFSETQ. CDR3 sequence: CASSLGGNSPLHF. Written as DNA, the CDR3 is TGCGCCAGCAGCTTGGGAGGGAATTCACCCCTCCACTTT. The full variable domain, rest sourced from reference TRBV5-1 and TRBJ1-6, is KAGVTQTPRYLIKTRGQQVTLSCSPISGHRSVSWYQQTPGQGLQFLFEYFSETQRNKGNFPGRFSGRQFSNSRSEMNVSTLELGDSALYLCASSLGGNSPLHFGNGTRLTVT.

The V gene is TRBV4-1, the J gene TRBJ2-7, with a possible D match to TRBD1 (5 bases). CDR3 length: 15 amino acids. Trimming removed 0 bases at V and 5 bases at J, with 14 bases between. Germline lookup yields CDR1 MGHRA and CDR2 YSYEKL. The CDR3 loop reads CASSQERQGSNEQYF. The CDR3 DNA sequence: TGCGCCAGCAGCCAAGAACGCCAGGGATCTAACGAGCAGTACTTC.

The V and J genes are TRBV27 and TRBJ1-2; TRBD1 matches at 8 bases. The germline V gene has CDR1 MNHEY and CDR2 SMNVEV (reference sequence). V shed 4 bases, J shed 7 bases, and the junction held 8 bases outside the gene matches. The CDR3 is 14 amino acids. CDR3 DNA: TGTGCCAGCAGTTCGAACCAGGGGGCGGGTGGCTACACCTTC. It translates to CASSSNQGAGGYTF.

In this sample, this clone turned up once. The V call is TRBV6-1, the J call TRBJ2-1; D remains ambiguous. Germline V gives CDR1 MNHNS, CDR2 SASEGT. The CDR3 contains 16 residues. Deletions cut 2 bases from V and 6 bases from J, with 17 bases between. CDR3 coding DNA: TGTGCCAGCAGTGAATCGATGAACATCCCCGCCAATGAGCAGTTCTTC. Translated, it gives CASSESMNIPANEQFF.

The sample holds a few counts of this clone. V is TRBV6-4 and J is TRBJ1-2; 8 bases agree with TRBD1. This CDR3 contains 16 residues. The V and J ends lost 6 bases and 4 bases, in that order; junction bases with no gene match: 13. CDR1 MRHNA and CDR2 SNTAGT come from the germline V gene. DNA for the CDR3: TGTGCCAGCAGCCCCAAGGGACAGGCAGATATCTATGGCTACACCTTC. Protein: CASSPKGQADIYGYTF.

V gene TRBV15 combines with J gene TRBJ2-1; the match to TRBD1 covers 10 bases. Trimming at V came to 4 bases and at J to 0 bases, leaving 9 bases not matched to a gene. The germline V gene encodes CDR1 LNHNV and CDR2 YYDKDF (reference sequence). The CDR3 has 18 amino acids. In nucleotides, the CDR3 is TGTGCCACCAGCATGACAGGGGGCCCGTTAAGCTCCTACAATGAGCAGTTCTTC. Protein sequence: CATSMTGGPLSSYNEQFF.